This TCR beta chain was captured in a study of cytomegalovirus exposure and HLA in healthy donors. The wider study: Some 85 million unique TCRs from HLA-typed donors were held in an early data release. Overall study results and limits: Donors belonging to an Asian-associated ancestry cluster reportedly showed fewer N-insertions in productive TCRs than the approximately 690-donor mean, according to what a later analysis found. Sequencing likely produced, as an artifact, a cluster of highly shared sequence variants.

The PCR contained 60 Vbeta and 13 Jbeta primers. Profiling relied on immunoSEQ multiplex PCR, and the TCRdb table lists in-frame clones only, not all of them. The table has almost 200,000 clones, 70% to 80% seen once. The length of the CDR3 is 15 residues. Germline V gene data show CDR1 as MGHRA and CDR2 as YSYEKL. V lost 4 bases, J lost 4 bases, and 14 bases lay in between. This clone was seen only a few times. Its target is unknown. The receptor's source is a man aged 30 to 39 in good health and CMV-seronegative. V and J are TRBV4-1 and TRBJ1-3; D is possibly TRBD1 (5 bases). The sequenced sample was PBMCs. The CDR3 region is CASSPDRQSGNTIYF. CDR3 nucleotides: TGCGCCAGCAGCCCCGACCGACAGTCCGGAAACACCATATATTTT.